This T cell receptor (beta chain) emerged from a study of human T cells and chemical hapten exposure. Study in general: In the roughly 25-week study, patients were dosed weekly with diphenylcyclopropenone on the scalp throughout. General observations from the study: Counts of TCRs expanded at PT1 correlated positively with patch test score. Having alopecia, donors may respond immunologically unlike healthy people.

TCRdb redid the calling of the RACE reads with MiXCR, one entry per CDR3 protein. This sample has fewer than 400,000 distinct CDR3 sequences, with around 7% found just once. Trimming at V came to 7 bases and at J to 6 bases, leaving 7 bases not matched to a gene. The CDR3 contains 15 residues. The V gene's germline CDR1 is MDHEN and CDR2 SYDVKM. This clonotype was counted between two and nine times. Its specificity is not known. Time point denoted: patch test 1, 2 weeks after DPC sensitization. Treatment denoted: therapeutic diphenylcyclopropenone sensitization with weekly scalp DPC. Every donor had alopecia and was 18 to 70 years old; all were suitable for DPC.

This TCR was sampled from a woman in her late teens or twenties with alopecia areata. Some clones in this sample may be carry-over from other donors' samples. This chain uses TRBV28 with TRBJ2-2; 11 bases are a match to TRBD1. The sample consisted of whole blood, taken in connection with sensitization to the hapten diphenylcyclopropenone (DPC). DNA of the CDR3: TGTGCCAGCACTCTGGACAGGGGGCGCCCCGGGGAGCTGTTTTTT. It codes for CASTLDRGRPGELFF.